This TCR beta chain comes out of a study of OX40 agonist ivuxolimab in advanced cancers. As for the study more broadly: Ivuxolimab was an agonistic, fully human IgG2 monoclonal antibody directed against OX40 (CD134), a costimulatory receptor. Intravenous ivuxolimab was administered to patients every 2 weeks at six dose levels: 0.01, 0.1, 0.3, 1.5, 3 and 10 mg/kg. Among the 50 to 55 dose-escalation patients, some 20 had hepatocellular carcinoma, some 15 melanoma, 9 renal cell carcinoma and 9 head and neck cancer. In the dose-escalation cohort, roughly 80% of patients were male, and the mean age was approximately 64 years, with a range of roughly 20 to 80. Patients were allowed to have had prior anti-PD-1, anti-PD-L1 or anti-CTLA-4 therapy, and 40% of the dose-escalation patients had previously received checkpoint inhibitors. Three dose-escalation patients achieved partial responses, one with hepatocellular carcinoma and two with cutaneous melanoma. Peripheral TCRbeta sequencing aimed to test whether ivuxolimab altered TCR sequence diversity and caused clonal T-cell expansion. The paper describes the monotherapy dose-escalation part (N ≈ 50 patients) of the phase I trial of ivuxolimab.

Taken from cysteine to phenylalanine, the CDR3 has 16 residues. Solely the CDR3 DNA is kept, with 48 bases framed from the first base. CDR1 and CDR2 are drawn from the germline V gene: SGHVS, FNYEAQ. Cut back by 5 bases and 0 bases, the V and J ends lie 16 bases apart. Patients with autoimmune disease history or receiving systemic immunosuppression were excluded from the trial. Peripheral blood for TCR sequencing was collected from all dose cohorts at baseline, on cycle 4 day 1, and on cycle 7 day 1. The samples were taken from a phase I, first-in-human, multicenter, open-label dose-escalation trial of ivuxolimab. The trial enrolled adults with locally advanced or metastatic head and neck squamous cell, hepatocellular, melanoma or renal cell carcinoma. Before TCR sequencing, CD4+ and CD8+ T cells were separately sorted from peripheral blood. What the research found in general, with its limitations: At doses of 0.1 to 3.0 mg/kg, clonal expansion of both CD4+ and CD8+ blood T cells was observed from baseline to week 6. Low levels of normalized T-cell clonal expansion were also seen in some nonresponding patients. The antigen specificity of the clonally expanded peripheral T cells was not determined. After ivuxolimab, expanded clones were on average more numerous among CD8+ T cells than among CD4+ T cells. In partial responders in the 0.1-3.0 mg/kg groups, normalized peripheral clonal expansion was found to be among the lowest, especially among CD8+ T cells.

To sequence the TCRbeta CDR3 region, genomic DNA was isolated from the sorted cells. The immunoSEQ Assay was used to sequence the TCRbeta CDR3 regions. TCRdb took over this immuneACCESS table, retaining in-frame rearrangements with V and J assigned. Such tables are incomplete; in checked studies, under half of the missing clones stem from an unresolved V gene, and the remainder is unexplained. In this sample the table shows 70,000 to 100,000 clones, approximately 90% of which occur a single time. About 7.7% of the sample rests with the top ten. As to this clone: What this receptor recognizes is not known. Base quality data are lacking; no much larger clone is found one base away.

The rearranged chain carries TRBV7-6 and TRBJ1-1; the D gene is perhaps TRBD1, from 5 matching bases. The source was CD4+ or CD8+ T cells sorted from blood, collected in a trial of the OX40 agonist ivuxolimab. The receptor comes from an adult with an advanced solid tumor such as melanoma, head and neck, liver or kidney cancer. The CDR3 sequence is CASSQRQKGMNTEAFF. In nucleotide form, the sequence is TGTGCCAGCAGCCAGAGACAGAAGGGTATGAACACTGAAGCTTTCTTT.